The clone carrying this T cell receptor beta chain was picked up many times. Its antigen is unknown. Previously described methods and listed TCR primers produced bulk TCR libraries. TCRdb re-derived calls from the PCR reads in MiXCR, one entry per CDR3 protein. The table shows a few hundred thousand distinct CDR3 sequences, with about a quarter occurring only once. The data were obtained in a study of molecular identifiers for immune sequencing clone quantification. Study-wide results and limits: Clonotypes topping 20 RNA copies carried over 97% of effector molecules but under 1% of naive ones.

This receptor was identified in a human donor in good health. Some libraries in this study had Jurkat cell RNA spiked in. The sequencing input was naive CD8+ T cells from blood, with Jurkat cell RNA spiked in. The subset was: FACS-sorted CD8+CD4-CCR7+CD45RA+ naive T cells.

CDR3 bases: TGCGCCAGCAGCCAAAGACAGGGAAACACCGGGGAGCTGTTTTTT. Protein product: CASSQRQGNTGELFF. The chain carries TRBV4-1 and TRBJ2-2; the match to TRBD1 covers 7 bases. The CDR3 extends over 15 amino acids. Trimming at V came to 2 bases and at J to 2 bases, leaving 2 bases not matched to a gene. The germline CDR1 and CDR2 sequences are MGHRA and YSYEKL.